This record covers a single TCR beta chain. There is no known antigen for this receptor. Nothing much larger sits one base from this clone, and base qualities are not available. Taken from the germline V gene, the CDR1 and CDR2 loops are SGHTA and FQGTGA. The CDR3 numbers 13 residues from cysteine through phenylalanine. The entry retains the CDR3 DNA only, 39 bases that are in frame from base 1. V ends up 8 bases short and J 5 bases short, with an unmatched junction base count of 7. The data belong to a study of breast tumors, draining lymph nodes, adjacent tissues (dated by TCRdb to 2016 to 2017). With regard to the full study: In breast cancer patients, the study compared the TCR beta repertoires of tumor, adjacent nontumor tissue and axillary lymph nodes. The study aimed to assess the relationships and possible T-cell exchange between tumor, surrounding tissue and draining lymph node repertoires in human breast cancer.

Sequencing instrument: Illumina HiSeq 2000. Multiplex PCR amplification was used to generate the TCR beta chain libraries. High-throughput sequencing was used to analyze the amplified TCR beta chain products. Clones were called with MiXCR by TCRdb after fastp trimmed the public reads at Q25, and only in-frame beta chains were retained. Under each unique CDR3 protein, matching rows form one entry showing the most common genes and DNA. For this sample there are 150,000 to 200,000 distinct CDR3 sequences; roughly a third appear just once. The ten largest clones take up about 3.9% of the sample. The full study reports these points: The study presented the conclusion that tumor T cells originate in lymph nodes as consistent with a hypothesis, not as something directly demonstrated. Tumors showed preferential V and J gene usage, and their T-cell repertoire diversity fell below that of lymph nodes yet above that of nontumor tissue. The similarity between tumor and nontumor tissue repertoires was significantly greater in luminal-like breast cancer than in basal-like breast cancer. The data were considered consistent with most tumor T cells being derived from the lymph node and subsequently expanding within tumor tissue.

The lymph node samples were taken from the axillary draining lymph nodes of breast cancer patients. Sequenced sample: axillary lymph node tissue. Recombination connected TRBV7-3 to TRBJ2-7; 9 bases in between match TRBD1. The receptor's source is a female donor with breast cancer. Some clones in this sample may be carry-over from other donors' samples. The nucleotide sequence reads as follows: TGTGCCAGCGGAGGACAGGGGATCAACGAGCAGTACTTC. Translated, it gives CASGGQGINEQYF.